The 21 T cell receptor beta chains in this list originate from one sample, sequenced in a study of blood T cells in healthy people across ages. PCR was performed a second time for about 7 to 11 cycles using a sample-barcoded 5' primer and a J-beta primer mix. One entry per CDR3 protein results from TCRdb running MiXCR on the 5' RACE reads. The sample carries about 760,000 distinct CDR3 sequences, 20% to 25% recorded once. These same records also appear under a second study, on T cells of mothers and their children.

Sequencing was done on a sample of blood. All receptors come from a boy aged 5-17 years in good health.

V and J are TRBV28 and TRBJ2-3, with TRBD2 identical over 7 bases. CDR3 size: 16 residues. Germline V gives CDR1 MDHEN, CDR2 SYDVKM. V shed 3 bases, J shed 1 base, and the junction held 7 bases outside the gene matches. DNA for the CDR3: TGTGCCAGCAGTTTCAGCCTCCGGGAGGGCACAGATACGCAGTATTTT. Protein: CASSFSLREGTDTQYF.

This chain connects TRBV3-1 to TRBJ1-4; D is ambiguous. The CDR3 is 15 residues long. V lost 3 bases, J lost 5 bases, and 13 bases lay in between. From germline, CDR1 is LGHDT and CDR2 YNNKEL (reference sequence). CDR3 nucleotide sequence: TGTGCCAGCAGCCAGTCTCCGAGTAGCAATGAAAAACTGTTTTTT. The encoded protein is CASSQSPSSNEKLFF.

DNA of the CDR3: TGTGCCAGCAGCATCTCTAGCACCCGCGGGTACAATGAGCAGTTCTTC. It specifies CASSISSTRGYNEQFF. The rearrangement joins TRBV13 to TRBJ2-1, with D tentatively TRBD2 (5 bases). Germline lookup yields CDR1 PRHDT and CDR2 FYEKMQ (reference sequence). The germline V and J ends were trimmed by 5 bases and 4 bases, with 18 bases remaining between them. The CDR3 is 16 residues long.

This clonotype has more than one count but fewer than ten. The chain employs TRBV10-3 and TRBJ1-4; perhaps TRBD1 as D (6 bases). This CDR3 region has 14 residues. Trimming pared 0 bases from V and 10 bases from J, leaving 12 bases between. In germline, CDR1 is ENHRY, CDR2 SYGVKD. The CDR3 spells CAISESGQGGKLFF. Here the CDR3 DNA reads TGTGCCATCAGTGAGTCCGGACAAGGGGGAAAACTGTTTTTT.

This clonotype occurred a few times. The chain combines TRBV3-1 with TRBJ2-5; D might be TRBD2 (6 bases). Judging by the DNA end, TRBJ2-7 fits better; the J call may be wrong. This CDR3 has 16 amino acids. Germline CDR1 reads LGHDT; CDR2 reads YNNKEL (reference sequence). CDR3 in DNA: TGTGCCAGCAGCCAAGATTATTCTAGCGTAAGCTACGAGCAGTACTTC. Translating gives CASSQDYSSVSYEQYF.

This clonotype was detected only once. The chain has TRBV5-6 and TRBJ2-2; 8 bases align to TRBD2. Losses at the gene ends were 2 bases for V and 7 bases for J; bases not matched to a gene: 4. The CDR3 runs to 14 residues. The germline CDR1 and CDR2 sequences are SGHDT and YYEEEE. CDR3 nucleotide sequence: TGTGCCAGCAGCTTCCGGGGGGGCGACGGGGAGCTGTTTTTT. Protein product: CASSFRGGDGELFF. The full variable domain, in which reference TRBV5-6 and TRBJ2-2 provide the parts outside the CDR3, is DAGVTQSPTHLIKTRGQQVTLRCSPKSGHDTVSWYQQALGQGPQFIFQYYEEEERQRGNFPDRFSGHQFPNYSSELNVNALLLGDSALYLCASSFRGGDGELFFGEGSRLTVL.

This rearrangement joins TRBV28 to TRBJ1-3; maybe TRBD1 (5 bases). This CDR3 spans 15 amino acids. The germline gives CDR1 MDHEN, CDR2 SYDVKM. V lost 6 bases to trimming and J lost 0 bases, with 12 bases between them. The chain's CDR3 is CASSPTAVSGNTIYF. The CDR3 DNA reads as TGTGCCAGCAGCCCGACAGCCGTCTCTGGAAACACCATATATTTT.

This clonotype was detected ten times or more. CDR3 sequence reads: CASRQGAAGYTF. Here the CDR3 DNA reads TGTGCCAGCAGACAGGGGGCGGCTGGCTACACCTTC. V is TRBV6-5 and J is TRBJ1-2, with 9 bases aligning to TRBD1. The CDR3 is 12 amino acids. CDR1 and CDR2 from the germline V gene are MNHEY and SVGAGI. After removal of 6 bases from V and 7 bases from J, the junction contained 3 bases not matched to a gene.

This clonotype was seen more than once but under ten times. The rearrangement links TRBV29-1 to TRBJ2-2; possibly TRBD1 for D (6 bases). V lost 5 bases to trimming and J lost 6 bases, with 7 bases between them. CDR1 SQVTM and CDR2 ANQGSEA come from the germline V gene. The CDR3 sequence is 11 residues long. The CDR3 reads CSVYRAGELFF. The CDR3 DNA sequence: TGCAGCGTTTACAGGGCCGGGGAGCTGTTTTTT.

The chain links TRBV7-3 to TRBJ2-1, with unresolved D. This CDR3 contains 16 residues. The germline gives CDR1 SGHTA, CDR2 FQGTGA. V was clipped by 5 bases and J by 0 bases, with 14 bases between them. The CDR3: CASSPDLASSYNEQFF. The CDR3 nucleotides read TGTGCCAGCAGCCCCGACCTTGCGAGCTCCTACAATGAGCAGTTCTTC.

The gene calls are TRBV4-2 and TRBJ2-3, with D hard to call. Looked up from germline, CDR1 is LGHNA and CDR2 is YNFKEQ. This CDR3 contains 14 residues. V gave up 1 base and J gave up 5 bases, with 10 bases separating them. CDR3 bases: TGTGCCAGCAGCCAAGGTAGAAACGAAGATACGCAGTATTTT. The encoded protein is CASSQGRNEDTQYF.

The CDR3 DNA follows: TGTGCCATCAGTGACCTACAGGGCACCAACTATGGCTACACCTTC. Translating it yields CAISDLQGTNYGYTF. The chain combines TRBV10-3 with TRBJ1-2; perhaps TRBD1 as D (6 bases). The V end lost 3 bases, the J end lost 2 bases, and 13 bases lay between the germline ends. The germline CDR1 and CDR2 sequences are ENHRY and SYGVKD. The CDR3 loop spans 15 amino acids.

This clonotype turned up a few times. The junction shows a germline mismatch at one end, possibly a read error. The chain uses TRBV29-1 and TRBJ2-5; 12 bases are a match to TRBD2. CDR1 is SQVTM, CDR2 ANQGSEA, per germline. This CDR3 has 13 residues. CDR3 DNA sequence: TGCAGCGTTGGACTAGCGGGGGATCTCAAAGCCGCTTTC. Its translation is CSVGLAGDLKAAF.

This clonotype was seen more than once but under ten times. The chain uses TRBV20-1 and TRBJ1-1, with no clear D. The CDR3 is 12 amino acids. The germline V gene has CDR1 DFQATT and CDR2 SNEGSKA (reference sequence). Trimming pared 5 bases from V and 10 bases from J, leaving 17 bases between. CDR3 bases: TGCAGTGCTGGTACAGCTACCAGCAGAGCTTTCTTT. It codes for CSAGTATSRAFF.

V and J are TRBV9 and TRBJ2-3; possible D gene TRBD1, 5 bases. V dropped 1 base and J dropped 0 bases, with 9 bases sitting between them. The CDR3 covers 15 residues. Germline V gene sequence: CDR1 SGDLS, CDR2 YYNGEE. The DNA for the CDR3 is TGTGCCAGCAGCGTAAAGGGGCTAAGCACAGATACGCAGTATTTT. Its translation: CASSVKGLSTDTQYF.

CDR3 sequence: CASSHSYEQFF. The DNA of the CDR3 is TGTGCCAGCAGCCATAGCTATGAGCAGTTCTTC. This chain uses TRBV6-2 or TRBV6-3 with TRBJ2-5; no definite D call. The tail of the sequence fits TRBJ2-1 better, so the J call may be wrong. The CDR3 is made up of 11 amino acids. CDR1 is MNHEY, CDR2 SVGEGT, per germline.

This clonotype has a handful of counts. V is TRBV5-1 and J is TRBJ2-5; 8 bases fit TRBD2. V trimming: 1 base; J trimming: 3 bases; junction bases outside the gene matches: 8. CDR1 is SGHRS, CDR2 YFSETQ, per germline. The CDR3 is 16 amino acids. The CDR3 here is CASSLTGTSGEETQYF. In DNA, the CDR3 is TGCGCCAGCAGCTTGACCGGGACTAGTGGTGAAGAGACCCAGTACTTC.

As to this clonotype: A read error may produce the germline difference seen at one junction end. The genes are TRBV29-1 and TRBJ2-6; D possibly matches TRBD1 or TRBD2 (5 bases each). The CDR3 runs 15 residues. Germline lookup yields CDR1 SQVTM and CDR2 ANQGSEA. CDR3 DNA sequence: TGCAGCGTTCGGGGCGAGAGCTCTGGGGCCAACGCCCTGACTTTC. Translating it yields CSVRGESSGANALTF.

The chain combines TRBV24-1 with TRBJ2-1; TRBD1 or TRBD2 may be the D gene (5 bases each). In germline, CDR1 is KGHDR, CDR2 SFDVKD. This CDR3 contains 12 residues. V was cut by 2 bases and J by 7 bases, with 5 bases left in between. The CDR3 region is CATSDWGNEQFF. DNA of the CDR3: TGTGCCACCAGTGATTGGGGGAATGAGCAGTTCTTC.

This clonotype was seen more than once but under ten times. The chain has TRBV7-9 and TRBJ2-5, with 7 bases lining up with TRBD1. Germline V CDR1 and CDR2: SEHNR, FQNEAQ (reference sequence). V shed 6 bases and J 8 bases; nucleotides not matched to a gene: 18. The length of the CDR3 is 16 residues. CDR3 sequence (DNA): TGTGCCAGCAGATCAGAAGCAAACTACCGACAGGGCACCCAGTACTTC. It yields the protein CASRSEANYRQGTQYF.

The chain uses TRBV29-1 and TRBJ2-2; the D is unclear. The CDR3 loop spans 14 amino acids. Germline CDR1 is SQVTM and CDR2 is ANQGSEA. V was clipped by 5 bases and J by 1 base, with 11 bases between them. This CDR3 is CSVTSPMNTGELFF. CDR3 nucleotides: TGCAGCGTTACATCCCCCATGAACACCGGGGAGCTGTTTTTT.